The 15 T cell receptor beta chains listed next were all sequenced from one sample in a study of cytomegalovirus exposure and HLA in healthy donors (dated by TCRdb to about 2017). Libraries were built with the immunoSEQ multiplex PCR assay. The immuneACCESS repertoire file appears here via TCRdb, limited to in-frame rearrangements. These files lack a portion of the clones; in checked studies, under half of the deficit traces to unresolved V genes, and the cause of the others is not known. Counted in this sample were 150,000 to 170,000 clones; 75% to 90% of them appeared once. Around 24% of the sample lies in the top ten. The specimen sequenced was PBMCs. These receptors all come from a man between 18 and 29 years old in good health and CMV-seropositive.

This chain links TRBV4-1 with TRBJ2-1, with TRBD2 identical over 8 bases. J gave up 0 bases and V 0 bases, and 10 bases lay outside the gene matches. Germline CDR1 reads MGHRA; CDR2 reads YSYEKL. The CDR3 contains 19 residues. As DNA, the CDR3 is TGCGCCAGCAGCCAAGATATGGCTAGCGGGCTAAGCTCCTACAATGAGCAGTTCTTC. Encoded protein: CASSQDMASGLSSYNEQFF.

The rearrangement joins TRBV15 to TRBJ1-2, with TRBD1 matching 9 bases. The germline V gene has CDR1 LNHNV and CDR2 YYDKDF (reference sequence). J gave up 2 bases and V 5 bases, and 6 bases lay outside the gene matches. This CDR3 is 15 amino acids long. The DNA for the CDR3 is TGTGCCACCAGCGGCCGGGACAGGGAAAACTATGGCTACACCTTC. Its translation: CATSGRDRENYGYTF.

The rearrangement joins TRBV6-1 to TRBJ2-5; TRBD2 agrees at 12 bases. This CDR3 is built from 14 residues. CDR1 is MNHNS and CDR2 is SASEGT in the germline V gene. V dropped 6 bases and J dropped 4; count of bases not matched to a gene: 3. CDR3 sequence reads: CASRRGLAGETQYF. The CDR3 nucleotides are TGTGCCAGCAGGAGGGGACTAGCGGGAGAGACCCAGTACTTC.

The chain employs TRBV7-6 and TRBJ2-3; weak D call: TRBD1 (5 bases). Germline CDR1 and CDR2: SGHVS and FNYEAQ. This CDR3 is 16 amino acids long. Trimming removed 3 bases from V and 4 bases from J, with 17 bases in between. CDR3 residues: CASSFVGARTSDTQYF. CDR3 bases: TGTGCCAGCAGCTTCGTAGGGGCCCGAACTTCAGATACGCAGTATTTT.

This clone is a singleton in its sample. V and J are TRBV7-8 and TRBJ1-1; TRBD1 matches at 9 bases. CDR3 length: 15 residues. The germline gives CDR1 SGHVS, CDR2 FQNEAQ. Trimming at V came to 1 base and at J to 6 bases, leaving 6 bases not matched to a gene. This chain's CDR3 is CASSLDNRGLAEAFF. DNA for the CDR3: TGTGCCAGCAGCTTAGATAACAGGGGGCTTGCTGAAGCTTTCTTT.

This chain joins TRBV10-2 and TRBJ2-3; TRBD2 matches 11 bases. V dropped 9 bases and J dropped 5; count of bases not matched to a gene: 10. CDR3 length: 15 amino acids. The V gene's germline CDR1 is WSHSY and CDR2 SAAADI. The CDR3 DNA reads TGCGCCAGTCGTATAGCGGGGGGGCGGGGAGATACGCAGTATTTT. It is translated as CASRIAGGRGDTQYF.

This clone appeared a few times. The V gene is TRBV7-9, the J gene TRBJ1-2; D is unresolved. There are 13 residues in the CDR3. Per germline, CDR1 SEHNR and CDR2 FQNEAQ (reference sequence). Trimming took off 5 bases at V and 5 bases at J, with 12 bases between the two ends. In DNA form, the CDR3 reads TGTGCCAGCAGCCCCACGGAGGAATATGGCTACACCTTC. The encoded protein is CASSPTEEYGYTF.

The CDR3 sequence is CASSKQVSNTEAFF. DNA of the CDR3: TGCGCCAGCAGCAAACAGGTTTCAAACACTGAAGCTTTCTTT. The gene calls are TRBV5-1 and TRBJ1-1, with D possibly matching TRBD1 (5 bases). Trimming left V 4 bases short and J 2 bases short, with 12 bases between. This CDR3 is built from 14 residues. Per germline, CDR1 SGHRS and CDR2 YFSETQ.

V usage is TRBV29-1 and J usage is TRBJ2-3, with 8 bases lining up with TRBD1. Germline V gene data show CDR1 as SQVTM and CDR2 as ANQGSEA. CDR3 length equals 14 residues. V lost 3 bases and J lost 0; bases outside the gene matches: 2. The CDR3 region is CSVETGESTDTQYF. CDR3 coding DNA: TGCAGCGTTGAGACAGGGGAGAGCACAGATACGCAGTATTTT.

V and J are TRBV19 and TRBJ1-2, with 7 bases that match TRBD1. The CDR3 sequence is 15 residues long. Germline V gene sequence: CDR1 LNHDA, CDR2 SQIVND (reference sequence). The V gene end was trimmed by 1 base and the J gene end by 1 base; junction bases not matched to a gene: 3. This chain's CDR3 is CASSIGGQDNYGYTF. Written as DNA, the CDR3 is TGTGCCAGTAGTATAGGCGGACAGGATAACTATGGCTACACCTTC.

The rearrangement uses TRBV19 and TRBJ2-1; 15 bases agree with TRBD2. The V and J ends lost 3 bases and 7 bases, in that order; junction bases with no gene match: 7. This CDR3 spans 17 amino acids. Germline V gene lookup returns CDR1 LNHDA and CDR2 SQIVND (reference sequence). The chain's CDR3 is CASSIAGTSGRLNEQFF. In DNA form, the CDR3 reads TGTGCCAGTAGTATCGCCGGGACTAGCGGGAGGTTAAATGAGCAGTTCTTC. The full variable domain, in which reference TRBV19 and TRBJ2-1 provide the parts outside the CDR3, is DGGITQSPKYLFRKEGQNVTLSCEQNLNHDAMYWYRQDPGQGLRLIYYSQIVNDFQKGDIAEGYSVSREKKESFPLTVTSAQKNPTAFYLCASSIAGTSGRLNEQFFGPGTRLTVL.

The chain recombines TRBV7-9 with TRBJ2-7; a weak D match, TRBD1 (5 bases). Germline CDR1 reads SEHNR; CDR2 reads FQNEAQ (reference sequence). V gave up 5 bases and J gave up 5 bases, with 7 bases separating them. This CDR3 is 11 amino acids long. CDR3 region: CASSRGHEQYF. The CDR3 bases are TGTGCCAGCAGCAGGGGCCACGAGCAGTACTTC.

This clone was seen a single time. The chain employs TRBV9 and TRBJ2-5; 8 bases match TRBD1. V dropped 0 bases and J dropped 5; count of bases not matched to a gene: 15. CDR3 length: 18 amino acids. CDR1 and CDR2 (germline): SGDLS, YYNGEE. The CDR3 region is CASSVAGVQGQAGETQYF. The CDR3 DNA sequence: TGTGCCAGCAGCGTAGCTGGGGTCCAGGGACAGGCCGGGGAGACCCAGTACTTC.

This clone has more than one count but fewer than ten. The V call is TRBV6-1, the J call TRBJ2-7, with 8 bases matching TRBD1. CDR1 MNHNS and CDR2 SASEGT come from the germline V gene. This CDR3 contains 13 residues. Trimming took 6 bases from V and 2 from J; bases not matched to a gene: 3. For the CDR3, the DNA is TGTGCCAGCAGACCGACAGGGGCCTACGAGCAGTACTTC. It encodes CASRPTGAYEQYF.

Here the CDR3 reads CASSYSETGVKTEAFF. The CDR3 nucleotides are TGTGCCAGCAGTTACTCTGAGACAGGAGTTAAGACTGAAGCTTTCTTT. The chain couples TRBV6-5 to TRBJ1-1; a weak D match, TRBD1 (6 bases). V lost 0 bases to trimming and J lost 5 bases, with 16 bases between them. The length of the CDR3 is 16 residues. In germline, CDR1 is MNHEY, CDR2 SVGAGI.